This record concerns one TCR beta chain sequence. In germline, CDR1 is MNHNY, CDR2 SVGAGI (reference sequence). Deletions cut 2 bases from V and 8 bases from J, with 6 bases between. CDR3 length: 11 amino acids. The sample comes from a study of blood T cell dynamics during melanoma immunotherapy. The time point here: week 3, after first cycle of checkpoint inhibitor. Blood was drawn before treatment and at week 3 after checkpoint blockade. At 12 weeks after first infusion, RECIST 1.1 defined response for most patients. Using immunoSEQ multiplex PCR, the repertoire was profiled, and TCRdb retains in-frame clones only, with some absent. The sample consists of some 10,000 clones, 80% to 90% of them appearing once.

The origin of this receptor is a human donor with melanoma. The sample consisted of blood, taken from a patient treated with checkpoint blockade. The chain couples TRBV6-6 to TRBJ1-2, with D unclear. As DNA, the CDR3 is TGTGCCAGCAGTTACGCGAGGGGCTACACCTTC. This codes for CASSYARGYTF.